The clone carrying this T cell receptor beta chain has just one count. The sample is drawn from a study of blood T cell repertoires in COVID-19. The wider study: There were acute and convalescent COVID-19 samples, and they came from the United States, Italy and Spain. PBMCs, B-cell-depleted T cells, or T cells provided the cDNA or gDNA that made up the material.

The V end lost 5 bases, the J end lost 8 bases, and 10 bases lay between the germline ends. The germline CDR1 and CDR2 sequences are SGHVS and FNYEAQ. This CDR3 spans 12 amino acids. The authors' processing: Estimates of nucleated cell counts were drawn from the amplification of reference gene primers. Clones were sequenced by immunoSEQ multiplex PCR, and TCRdb holds only the in-frame ones, with some missing. V, J and clone size were drawn from that table, and D and trimming were deduced from the DNA. The sample lists some 80,000 clones, roughly four fifths seen once, with about 35% in the top ten. The sample taken for sequencing was peripheral blood. The rearrangement joins TRBV7-6 to TRBJ2-1; D is undetermined. The sequence derives from a woman in her 70s with acute or convalescent COVID-19. The CDR3 spells CASSKYLDEQFF. The DNA of the CDR3 is TGTGCCAGCAGCAAGTACTTGGATGAGCAGTTCTTC.